This T cell receptor (beta chain) is from a study of memory CD4+ T cells and cytomegalovirus serostatus. Data came from immunoSEQ multiplex PCR; TCRdb stores just in-frame clones and leaves some out. Among under 55,000 clones listed, roughly 79% were seen once. This clone has more than one count but fewer than ten. Its antigen is unidentified. Study results and caveats: About 40% of the roughly 160 known CMV-associated TCRbeta sequences appeared in CD4+ memory.

Single viable CD3+CD4+CD8-CD45RO+ cells were sorted as the memory CD4+ T cells. Total CD4+ T cells were enriched by CD4 positive selection. The TCR originated in an adult in good health and CMV-seronegative. The sequenced material came from memory CD4+ T cells from blood.

The CDR3 nucleotides read TGCGCCAGTGTACTCCACAGGGGCGCTGAAGCTTTCTTT. Translated: CASVLHRGAEAFF. The rearrangement uses TRBV10-2 and TRBJ1-1; 7 bases align to TRBD1. V lost 9 bases and J lost 6; bases outside the gene matches: 10. Looked up from germline, CDR1 is WSHSY and CDR2 is SAAADI. The CDR3 is 13 amino acids.